A single sample gave rise to the 18 T cell receptor beta chains below, sequenced in a study of blood T cell repertoires in COVID-19. The method was immunoSEQ multiplex PCR; TCRdb's version includes in-frame clones alone and lacks a portion of them. Here the sample spans about 180,000 clones, 89% being singletons. The sequenced sample was PBMCs or T cells enriched from blood (not recorded which). The receptors shown here come from a woman between 40 and 50 years old with acute COVID-19.

This chain links TRBV4-2 with TRBJ2-7; D unclear. This CDR3 contains 13 residues. Germline CDR1 reads LGHNA; CDR2 reads YNFKEQ. V dropped 4 bases and J dropped 6 bases, with 13 bases sitting between them. Here the CDR3 reads CASSLERSGEQYF. CDR3 DNA sequence: TGTGCCAGCAGCCTCGAGCGATCGGGCGAGCAGTACTTC.

CDR3 DNA: TGTGCCAGCAGCACCTCCGGGACAACCATATATTTT. Translated: CASSTSGTTIYF. This sequence joins TRBV13 and TRBJ1-3, with D possibly TRBD1 on 6 matching bases. Germline loops: CDR1 PRHDT, CDR2 FYEKMQ (reference sequence). CDR3 length equals 12 residues. Trimming took off 5 bases at V and 10 bases at J, with 12 bases between the two ends. The full variable domain, rest sourced from reference TRBV13 and TRBJ1-3, is AAGVIQSPRHLIKEKRETATLKCYPIPRHDTVYWYQQGPGQDPQFLISFYEKMQSDKGSIPDRFSAQQFSDYHSELNMSSLELGDSALYFCASSTSGTTIYFGEGSWLTVV.

The genes are TRBV5-1 and TRBJ2-3; 7 nucleotides line up with TRBD1. From germline, CDR1 is SGHRS and CDR2 YFSETQ. Losses at the gene ends were 4 bases for V and 0 bases for J; bases not matched to a gene: 8. The CDR3 covers 16 residues. The CDR3 coding sequence is TGCGCCAGCAGCACAGGGACAGTTAAAAGCACAGATACGCAGTATTTT. Translation gives CASSTGTVKSTDTQYF.

V usage is TRBV5-1 and J usage is TRBJ1-1; 9 bases are shared with TRBD1. In germline, CDR1 is SGHRS, CDR2 YFSETQ. CDR3 length: 14 amino acids. V lost 3 bases to trimming and J lost 3 bases; unmatched junction nucleotides: 3. As DNA, the CDR3 is TGCGCCAGCAGCTGGACAGGGGACGACACTGAAGCTTTCTTT. It specifies CASSWTGDDTEAFF.

This clone has a single count. V and J are TRBV10-2 and TRBJ2-2; a possible D gene is TRBD2 (5 bases). CDR1 is WSHSY, CDR2 SAAADI, per germline. CDR3 length: 17 amino acids. Trimming left V 2 bases short and J 3 bases short, with 16 bases between. CDR3 in amino acids: CASSEADLGRDTGELFF. The CDR3 coding sequence is TGCGCCAGCAGTGAGGCAGACCTAGGGAGAGACACCGGGGAGCTGTTTTTT.

This clone occurred a few times. The chain joins TRBV29-1 to TRBJ2-3; possibly TRBD2 for D (6 bases). The V gene lost 3 bases and the J gene lost 2 bases, with 15 bases spanning the gap. CDR1 SQVTM and CDR2 ANQGSEA come from the germline V gene. The length of the CDR3 is 15 residues. The CDR3 spells CSVEATGGITDTQYF. CDR3 DNA: TGCAGCGTTGAGGCCACCGGGGGAATCACAGATACGCAGTATTTT.

V is TRBV5-1 and J is TRBJ2-1; the match to TRBD1 covers 7 bases. The germline CDR1 and CDR2 sequences are SGHRS and YFSETQ. The CDR3 loop spans 16 amino acids. Trimming removed 2 bases from V and 4 bases from J; junction bases left unmatched: 9. The CDR3 region is CASSFLGGVGYNEQFF. The CDR3 DNA is TGCGCCAGCAGCTTCCTAGGGGGCGTTGGGTACAATGAGCAGTTCTTC. Combining the CDR3 with reference TRBV5-1 and TRBJ2-1 gives the whole variable domain KAGVTQTPRYLIKTRGQQVTLSCSPISGHRSVSWYQQTPGQGLQFLFEYFSETQRNKGNFPGRFSGRQFSNSRSEMNVSTLELGDSALYLCASSFLGGVGYNEQFFGPGTRLTVL.

This clone was seen only once. The V gene is TRBV4-1, the J gene TRBJ2-1, with 14 positions matching TRBD2. Germline CDR1 MGHRA, CDR2 YSYEKL. With V trimmed by 4 bases and J by 3 bases, 11 bases remained unmatched. This CDR3 is built from 19 residues. In DNA, the CDR3 is TGCGCCAGCAGCCCCTCACGGGGACTAGCGGGGGTCCTCTACAATGAGCAGTTCTTC. Residues: CASSPSRGLAGVLYNEQFF.

For this clone: One junction end disagrees with the germline gene, perhaps due to a read error. CDR3 sequence: CAIGDREGNQPQHF. DNA of the CDR3: TGTGCCATCGGTGACAGGGAGGGCAATCAGCCCCAGCATTTT. The rearrangement uses TRBV10-3 and TRBJ1-5; 7 nucleotides match TRBD1. Looked up from germline, CDR1 is ENHRY and CDR2 is SYGVKD. This CDR3 comprises 14 residues.

This chain links TRBV28 with TRBJ1-1; possibly TRBD1 for D (5 bases). Looked up from germline, CDR1 is MDHEN and CDR2 is SYDVKM. The CDR3 extends over 14 amino acids. Trimming shortened V by 7 bases and J by 5 bases, and 17 bases separated the two germline ends. The CDR3 here is CASTGGPGWTEAFF. The DNA of the CDR3 is TGTGCCAGCACCGGGGGTCCGGGGTGGACTGAAGCTTTCTTT. Full variable domain (remainder filled in from reference TRBV28 and TRBJ1-1): DVKVTQSSRYLVKRTGEKVFLECVQDMDHENMFWYRQDPGLGLRLIYFSYDVKMKEKGDIPEGYSVSREKKERFSLILESASTNQTSMYLCASTGGPGWTEAFFGQGTRLTVV.

The genes are TRBV19 and TRBJ1-2; no clear D. Germline assignment: CDR1 LNHDA and CDR2 SQIVND (reference sequence). V was trimmed by 3 bases and J by 8 bases, leaving 10 bases between them. This CDR3 region has 12 residues. CDR3 protein: CASSMGVLGYTF. CDR3 nucleotides: TGTGCCAGTAGTATGGGCGTATTGGGCTACACCTTC.

The CDR3 region is CASRDGTGPSGYTF. The DNA for the CDR3 is TGTGCCAGCAGGGACGGGACAGGGCCCAGTGGCTACACCTTC. The chain is built from TRBV6-4 and TRBJ1-2; TRBD1 aligns across 9 bases. The junction had 9 bases not matched to a gene; V was cut back by 6 bases and J by 7 bases. The germline gives CDR1 MRHNA, CDR2 SNTAGT. The CDR3 is 14 residues long.

The J gene is TRBJ1-5, the V gene TRBV7-8; D may be TRBD1 (6 bases). Germline-derived CDR1 and CDR2 are SGHVS and FQNEAQ. The CDR3 length is 14 residues. The V end was cut by 1 base, the J end by 9 bases, with 13 bases between. CDR3: CASSLETGSSPQHF. In nucleotides, the CDR3 is TGTGCCAGCAGCTTAGAGACAGGTTCCTCGCCCCAGCATTTT.

This rearrangement joins TRBV15 to TRBJ1-4; D ambiguous. There are 16 residues in the CDR3. CDR1 is LNHNV, CDR2 YYDKDF, per germline (reference sequence). The V and J ends lost 0 bases and 0 bases respectively, with 8 bases between them. CDR3 in amino acids: CATSRDNPATNEKLFF. CDR3 bases: TGTGCCACCAGCAGAGATAATCCGGCAACTAATGAAAAACTGTTTTTT.

This clone was picked up one time. The chain links TRBV7-8 to TRBJ2-7; 9 bases align to TRBD2. The CDR3 loop spans 19 amino acids. Per the germline V gene, CDR1 is SGHVS and CDR2 is FQNEAQ. The V segment lost 7 bases and the J segment 0 bases; nucleotides outside the gene matches: 19. This CDR3 reads CASTSQPSGTSSSSYEQYF. The CDR3 region has the DNA TGTGCCAGCACCTCACAGCCTAGCGGGACATCTTCGAGCTCCTACGAGCAGTACTTC. Full variable domain (outside the CDR3, taken from reference TRBV7-8 and TRBJ2-7): GAGVSQSPRYKVAKRGQDVALRCDPISGHVSLFWYQQALGQGPEFLTYFQNEAQLDKSGLPSDRFFAERPEGSVSTLKIQRTQQEDSAVYLCASTSQPSGTSSSSYEQYFGPGTRLTVT.

V is TRBV7-8 and J is TRBJ1-2; no firm D call. Germline assignment: CDR1 SGHVS and CDR2 FQNEAQ. There are 13 residues in the CDR3. V was pared by 5 bases and J by 6 bases, with 13 bases between. The CDR3 reads CASSPLVFDGYTF. CDR3 bases: TGTGCCAGCAGCCCTCTCGTGTTCGATGGCTACACCTTC.

This chain joins TRBV3-1 (or the pseudogene TRBV3-2) and TRBJ1-1; TRBD1 aligns across 10 bases. Germline V gene lookup returns CDR1 LGHDT and CDR2 YNNKEL (reference sequence). J gave up 10 bases and V 4 bases, and 6 bases lay outside the gene matches. This CDR3 spans 13 amino acids. Written as DNA, the CDR3 is TGTGCCAGCAGCCGACAGGGGGCGGGAGCAGCTTTCTTT. Its translation: CASSRQGAGAAFF.

The CDR3 bases are TGCGCCAGCAGCTTGGCTCGGCTAGCGGGGATACGTGCGGCCGGGGAGCTGTTTTTT. Protein product: CASSLARLAGIRAAGELFF. This sequence joins TRBV5-1 and TRBJ2-2, with 9 bases identical to TRBD2. Germline-derived CDR1 and CDR2 are SGHRS and YFSETQ. V shed 0 bases, J shed 6 bases, and the junction held 15 bases outside the gene matches. The CDR3 totals 19 residues.